This TCR beta chain stems from a study of Tregs in tolerant kidney transplant recipients. The method was immunoSEQ multiplex PCR; TCRdb's version includes in-frame clones alone and lacks a portion of them. The table has about 15,000 clones, around nine tenths seen once; the top ten hold 13%. The CDR3 extends over 15 amino acids. CDR1 is LNHDA and CDR2 is SQIVND in the germline V gene (reference sequence). V lost 3 bases to trimming and J lost 1 base, with 11 bases between them. Thawed PBMCs were FACS-sorted into unstimulated CD4+CD25+CD127- regulatory T cells, CD4+CD25- non-regulatory cells, CD4 and CD8 cells.

The chain is built from TRBV19 and TRBJ2-3; D remains unclear. This sequence originates from a human donor in good health. Source material: CD8+ T cells from blood. The CDR3 is CASSMSYPGTDTQYF. The CDR3 nucleotides are TGTGCCAGTAGTATGTCTTACCCTGGCACAGATACGCAGTATTTT.